The source of this T cell receptor beta chain is a study of CD8 T cells in ankylosing spondylitis. Study-wide results and caveats: Characteristic, it appeared, of ankylosing spondylitis blood was a TCR beta motif of several highly homologous variants.

This clonotype was seen a handful of times. Its specificity is not known. Germline V lookup: CDR1 SGHRS, CDR2 YFSETQ. The V and J ends lost 4 bases and 2 bases, in that order; junction bases with no gene match: 9. CDR3 size: 16 residues. Making the TCR beta libraries involved quantitative 5'-RACE with molecular barcodes. TCRdb fed the 5' RACE reads into MiXCR, producing one record per CDR3 protein. The sample lists around 280,000 distinct CDR3 sequences; around 20% were seen once. Specimen: blood, either unsorted or a sorted T cell fraction (not recorded which). The chain couples TRBV5-1 to TRBJ2-5; 9 bases match TRBD1. The receptor comes from a male donor with ankylosing spondylitis or in good health (not recorded which). The CDR3 DNA reads TGCGCCAGCAGCGTGAGGACAGGGGCACTACAAGAGACCCAGTACTTC. Protein: CASSVRTGALQETQYF.